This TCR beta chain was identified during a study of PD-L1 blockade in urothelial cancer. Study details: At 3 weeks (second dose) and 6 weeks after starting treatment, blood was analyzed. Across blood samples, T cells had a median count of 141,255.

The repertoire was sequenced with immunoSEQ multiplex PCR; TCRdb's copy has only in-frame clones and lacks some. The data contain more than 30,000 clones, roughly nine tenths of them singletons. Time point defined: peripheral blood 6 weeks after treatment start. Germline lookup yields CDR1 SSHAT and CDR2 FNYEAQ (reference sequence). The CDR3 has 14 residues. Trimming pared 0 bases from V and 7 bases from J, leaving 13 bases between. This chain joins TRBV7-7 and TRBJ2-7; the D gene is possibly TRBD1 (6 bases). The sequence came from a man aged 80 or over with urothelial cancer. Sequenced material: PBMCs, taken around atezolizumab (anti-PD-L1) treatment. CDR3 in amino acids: CASSLAPGVGEQYF. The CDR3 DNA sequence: TGTGCCAGCAGCTTAGCGCCAGGGGTGGGGGAGCAGTACTTC.